A single sample gave rise to the 10 T cell receptor beta chains below, sequenced in a study of T cells after yellow fever vaccination. TCRdb reanalysed the 5' RACE reads using MiXCR and keeps one entry per CDR3 protein. The data contain 600,000 to 750,000 distinct CDR3 sequences, 9% to 15% of them singletons. The source material was PBMCs, sampled on the day of the yellow fever booster vaccination. All receptors derive from a young man who received the YFV17D yellow fever vaccine.

This chain uses TRBV15 with TRBJ2-1; 8 bases match TRBD1. J gave up 0 bases and V 1 base, and 8 bases lay outside the gene matches. This CDR3 is built from 18 residues. Looked up from germline, CDR1 is LNHNV and CDR2 is YYDKDF (reference sequence). CDR3 in amino acids: CATSRGLTTGGSYNEQFF. CDR3 DNA sequence: TGTGCCACCAGCAGAGGATTGACAACAGGGGGCTCCTACAATGAGCAGTTCTTC.

This clonotype was detected only a few times. V is TRBV7-2 and J is TRBJ1-1; D gene ambiguous. Germline loops: CDR1 SGHTA, CDR2 FQGNSA. V shed 6 bases and J shed 1 base, with 15 bases lying between them. The CDR3 is 15 amino acids. As DNA, the CDR3 is TGTGCCAGCAGAGCAACCATAAGGGCGAACACTGAAGCTTTCTTT. Residues: CASRATIRANTEAFF.

This clonotype was picked up a small number of times. The chain recombines TRBV30 with TRBJ2-3; D is unresolved. Trimming cost V 1 base and J 2 bases, with 7 bases left between them. The CDR3 covers 13 residues. Germline loops: CDR1 GTSNPN, CDR2 SVGIG (reference sequence). This CDR3 reads CAWSAAITDTQYF. In DNA, the CDR3 is TGTGCCTGGAGTGCGGCTATCACAGATACGCAGTATTTT.

This clonotype was seen a few times. The rearrangement joins TRBV6-5 to TRBJ2-1; TRBD2 agrees at 12 bases. The CDR3 spans 13 residues. V shed 8 bases and J 15 bases; nucleotides not matched to a gene: 11. Germline-derived CDR1 and CDR2 are MNHEY and SVGAGI. The CDR3 reads CASGLLAGGSRFF. The DNA of the CDR3 is TGTGCCAGCGGCTTACTAGCGGGAGGATCAAGGTTCTTC.

This clonotype has more than one count but fewer than ten. The CDR3 region has the DNA TGTGCCAGCAGCTTCGCGGACAGGGGGGCTAATCAGCCCCAGCATTTT. Amino acids: CASSFADRGANQPQHF. The gene calls are TRBV7-2 and TRBJ1-5; 10 nucleotides line up with TRBD1. The CDR3 has 16 residues. V lost 3 bases to trimming and J lost 4 bases; unmatched junction nucleotides: 6. Germline values: CDR1 SGHTA, CDR2 FQGNSA.

There are a few counts of this clonotype. The chain has TRBV7-2 and TRBJ1-4; D may be TRBD1 (6 bases). V lost 8 bases and J lost 7, with 14 bases in between. The CDR3 totals 13 residues. Germline CDR1 is SGHTA and CDR2 is FQGNSA. This chain's CDR3 is CASGGGRGEKLFF. The CDR3 DNA sequence: TGTGCCAGCGGGGGGGGGCGCGGTGAAAAACTGTTTTTT.

The sample holds a few counts of this clonotype. The CDR3 nucleotides read TGTGCCAGCAGCCCCGGACGAGGACTAGCGGGAGGTCCCTACAATGAGCAGTTCTTC. Its protein is CASSPGRGLAGGPYNEQFF. This rearrangement joins TRBV7-8 to TRBJ2-1; the match to TRBD2 covers 14 bases. The CDR3 runs 19 residues. With 5 bases clipped from V and 2 bases from J, the junction kept 11 bases outside the gene matches. Germline V gene sequence: CDR1 SGHVS, CDR2 FQNEAQ.

V gene TRBV12-3 or TRBV12-4 combines with J gene TRBJ1-1, with no clear D. The CDR3 spans 12 residues. V was trimmed by 4 bases and J by 11 bases, leaving 14 bases between them. CDR3 amino acids: CASSSDSRWAFF. CDR3 coding DNA: TGTGCCAGCAGTTCGGACTCCAGGTGGGCTTTCTTT.

This clonotype was seen more than once but under ten times. The rearrangement links TRBV5-1 to TRBJ2-7; 10 positions agree with TRBD2. Germline CDR1 reads SGHRS; CDR2 reads YFSETQ. CDR3 length equals 16 residues. V shed 1 base and J 0 bases; nucleotides not matched to a gene: 4. In DNA form, the CDR3 reads TGCGCCAGCAGCTTGATCAGCGGGAGGGCCTCCTACGAGCAGTACTTC. Its translation: CASSLISGRASYEQYF.

This rearrangement joins TRBV6-5 to TRBJ2-3; 7 nucleotides align to TRBD2. The V gene's germline CDR1 is MNHEY and CDR2 SVGAGI. The CDR3 has 16 amino acids. After removal of 5 bases from V and 0 bases from J, the junction contained 8 bases not matched to a gene. The CDR3 is CASSHRGLPSTDTQYF. In DNA, the CDR3 is TGTGCCAGCAGTCACCGGGGACTACCCAGCACAGATACGCAGTATTTT.